This T cell receptor beta chain was retrieved from a study of T cell responses to AZD1222 COVID-19 vaccine. Comments on this clone: Its cognate antigen is unknown.

CDR3 length: 14 residues. Deletions cut 6 bases from V and 0 bases from J, with 12 bases between. The germline V gene has CDR1 SGDLS and CDR2 YYNGEE. Study-wide points: Clonal diversity was possibly underestimated, and the donors were mostly white British, with more females. Distributed over spike, vaccine-associated CD4 TCRs predominated at 160-218 and 743-854. Regions left unmutated in variants are reportedly the target of nearly half of spike-specific TCRs. Sampling captured repertoires only after the peak T cell response.

Only in-frame clones appear in the TCRdb table, and some are missing; sequencing was by immunoSEQ multiplex PCR. This sample carries around 15,000 clones, roughly four fifths of them seen once, and the ten largest clones take 39%. This receptor was obtained from an adult who received the AZD1222 COVID-19 vaccine. The sample in question was peripheral blood, obtained 28 days after the second AZD1222 dose. The rearrangement uses TRBV9 and TRBJ1-1; D remains unclear. The DNA of the CDR3 is TGTGCCAGCACCCCGAGGGTGTTGAACACTGAAGCTTTCTTT. Its protein is CASTPRVLNTEAFF.